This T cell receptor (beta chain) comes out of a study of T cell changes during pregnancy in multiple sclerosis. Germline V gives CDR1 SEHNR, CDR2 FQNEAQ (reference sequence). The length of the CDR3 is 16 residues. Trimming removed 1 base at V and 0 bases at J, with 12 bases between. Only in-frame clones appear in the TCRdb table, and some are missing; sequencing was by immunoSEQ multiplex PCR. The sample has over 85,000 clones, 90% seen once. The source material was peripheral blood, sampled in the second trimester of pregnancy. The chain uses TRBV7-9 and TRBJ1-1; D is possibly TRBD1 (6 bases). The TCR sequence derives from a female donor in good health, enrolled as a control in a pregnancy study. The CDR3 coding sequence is TGTGCCAGCAGCTTAGGGCGGACAGACATGAACACTGAAGCTTTCTTT. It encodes CASSLGRTDMNTEAFF.